The rows below give T cell receptor beta chains drawn from one sample of a study of blood T cell repertoires in COVID-19. Libraries were prepared by immunoSEQ multiplex PCR; TCRdb keeps only in-frame clonotypes and omits some of them. The sample consists of about 140,000 clones, around 73% of them appearing once. The sample comprised peripheral blood. These receptor sequences come from a woman between 45 and 60 years old with active or convalescent COVID-19. CDR3s include the opening cysteine and the closing phenylalanine or tryptophan.

>14|TRBV7-9|TRBJ2-7
CATKQDRGSYEQYF
>13|TRBV6-1|TRBJ2-7
CASSENRGTEQYF
>14|TRBV7-2|TRBJ1-4
CASSLRGRNEKLFF
>12|TRBV12-3/TRBV12-4|TRBJ1-2
CASSQGTGGYTF
>15|TRBV7-9|TRBJ1-2
CASSLAGGPLYGYTF
>13|TRBV29-1|TRBJ1-4
CSVVDRGTEKLFF
>13|TRBV19|TRBJ1-2
CASSRQTLYGYTF
>16|TRBV14|TRBJ2-6
CASSQHLSSGANVLTF
>14|TRBV20-1|TRBJ2-3
CSASIRAGTDTQYF
>12|TRBV29-1|TRBJ2-2
CSAQAGSGELFF
>14|TRBV9|TRBJ2-3
CASSAPGSLSTQYF
>14|TRBV3-1/TRBV3-2|TRBJ2-1
CASSQGGGYNEQFF
>16|TRBV7-2|TRBJ2-3
CASSPGLAGITDTQYF
>14|TRBV18|TRBJ1-1
CASSLDKMNTEAFF
>14|TRBV7-9|TRBJ1-5
CASSTTGGSQPQHF
>17|TRBV7-3|TRBJ2-3
CASSPSTGLGHTDTQYF
>13|TRBV18|TRBJ2-7
CASSPGHLYEQYF
>18|TRBV4-2|TRBJ2-2
CASSQDGGVSVGTGELFF
>16|TRBV5-6|TRBJ1-3
CASSLYGQGSGNTIYF
>13|TRBV7-2|TRBJ2-5
CASSLERQETQYF
>17|TRBV6-2/TRBV6-3|TRBJ2-7
CASSTGTSGSVAREQYF
>14|TRBV5-1|TRBJ2-7
CASSQGQGQDEQYF
>19|TRBV14|TRBJ2-4
CASSQAPLWTTGPKNIQYF
>14|TRBV7-3|TRBJ2-3
CASSLRGQRDTQYF
>15|TRBV30|TRBJ1-4
CAWSGRTGRHEKLFF
>14|TRBV2|TRBJ2-3
CASSPGQTTDTQYF
>15|TRBV28|TRBJ2-7
CASSPGDGRVSEQYF
>15|TRBV30|TRBJ1-5
CAWTNKQGSNQPQHF
>16|TRBV3-1/TRBV3-2|TRBJ2-1
CASSQLPPSSYNEQFF
>11|TRBV6-4|TRBJ2-7
CARYNKPEEYF
>12|TRBV6-6|TRBJ1-2
CASRQGAHGYTF
>16|TRBV19|TRBJ1-1
CASSPGQGLWGTEAFF
>14|TRBV5-8|TRBJ1-2
CASSLPPENYGYTF
>16|TRBV20-1|TRBJ2-1
CSASRPSGGGYNEQFF
>17|TRBV6-4|TRBJ2-2
CASSEQVLGIGAGELFF
>16|TRBV6-1|TRBJ2-1
CASSEGLAGLWNEQFF
>12|TRBV30|TRBJ2-7
CAYGEMIYEQYF
>15|TRBV29-1|TRBJ2-2
CSVGGGGPNTGELFF
>17|TRBV18|TRBJ2-2
CASSPTRQSPNTGELFF
>15|TRBV28|TRBJ1-2
CASSTPLRGGNGYTF
>17|TRBV19|TRBJ1-5
CASSAHYRGRDNQPQHF
>15|TRBV6-2/TRBV6-3|TRBJ1-1
CASSYGAGQANEAFF
>14|TRBV28|TRBJ2-2
CASSLAGVTGELFF
>14|TRBV5-1|TRBJ1-2
CASSLSSGVDGYTF
>15|TRBV11-3|TRBJ2-1
CASSLVTTGGNEQFF
>14|TRBV19|TRBJ2-1
CASKDRAGVNEQFF
>16|TRBV19|TRBJ2-1
CASQLLTSGSYNEQFF
>15|TRBV11-2|TRBJ2-1
CASSPRQGLYNEQFF
>14|TRBV30|TRBJ1-2
CAWSPGQGSYGYTF
>12|TRBV7-2|TRBJ2-7
CASSPVEYEQYF
>17|TRBV3-1/TRBV3-2|TRBJ2-1
CASSQEGDVFRFNEQFF
>13|TRBV3-1/TRBV3-2|TRBJ2-1
CASSPGADNEQFF
>10|TRBV19|TRBJ1-2
CARQDYGYTF